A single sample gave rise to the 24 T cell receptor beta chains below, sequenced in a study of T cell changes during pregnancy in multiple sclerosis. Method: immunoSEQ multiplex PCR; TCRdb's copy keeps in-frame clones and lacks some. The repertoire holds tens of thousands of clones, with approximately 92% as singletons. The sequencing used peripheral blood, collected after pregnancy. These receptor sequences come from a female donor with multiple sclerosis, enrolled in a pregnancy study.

CDR3 nucleotides: TGTGCCATCAAAAGGGGAAAGGGGCCGGGGACAGTCAGGGCGAACACTGAAGCTTTCTTT. This sequence encodes CAIKRGKGPGTVRANTEAFF. This chain uses TRBV28 with TRBJ1-1; 7 bases fit TRBD1. V shed 10 bases, J shed 1 base, and the junction held 27 bases outside the gene matches. The germline V gene has CDR1 MDHEN and CDR2 SYDVKM. This CDR3 has 20 amino acids.

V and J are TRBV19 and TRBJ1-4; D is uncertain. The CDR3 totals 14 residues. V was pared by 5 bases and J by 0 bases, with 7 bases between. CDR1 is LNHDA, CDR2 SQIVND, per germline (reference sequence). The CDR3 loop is CASSSTTTNEKLFF. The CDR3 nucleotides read TGTGCCAGTAGTTCGACAACAACTAATGAAAAACTGTTTTTT.

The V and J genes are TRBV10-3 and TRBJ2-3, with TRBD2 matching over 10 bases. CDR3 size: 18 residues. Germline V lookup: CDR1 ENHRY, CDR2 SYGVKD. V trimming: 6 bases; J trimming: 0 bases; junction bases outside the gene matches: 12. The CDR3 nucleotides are TGTGCCATCAGGGGCCCGTCTAGCGGGGGCACTAGCACAGATACGCAGTATTTT. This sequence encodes CAIRGPSSGGTSTDTQYF.

The CDR3 here is CATKDRGFGDEQFF. CDR3 nucleotide sequence: TGTGCCACCAAGGACAGGGGATTTGGCGATGAGCAGTTCTTC. The chain uses TRBV11-2 and TRBJ2-1; 9 bases agree with TRBD1. The V gene's germline CDR1 is SGHAT and CDR2 FQNNGV. This CDR3 spans 14 amino acids. V lost 10 bases, J lost 8 bases, and 12 bases stayed unmatched.

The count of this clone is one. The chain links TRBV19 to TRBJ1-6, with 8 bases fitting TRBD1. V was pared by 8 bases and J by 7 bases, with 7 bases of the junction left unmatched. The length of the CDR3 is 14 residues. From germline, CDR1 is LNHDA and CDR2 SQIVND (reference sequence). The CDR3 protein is CASREGQANSPLHF. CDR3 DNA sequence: TGTGCCAGTCGCGAGGGACAGGCCAATTCACCCCTCCACTTT.

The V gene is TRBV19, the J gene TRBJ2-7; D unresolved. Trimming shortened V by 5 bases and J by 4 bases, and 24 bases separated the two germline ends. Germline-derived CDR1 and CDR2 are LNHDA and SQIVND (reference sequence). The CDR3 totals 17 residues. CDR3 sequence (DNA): TGTGCCAGTAGTCCCGAGGCTCGCGTAAGAGGTGGGTACGAGCAGTACTTC. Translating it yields CASSPEARVRGGYEQYF.

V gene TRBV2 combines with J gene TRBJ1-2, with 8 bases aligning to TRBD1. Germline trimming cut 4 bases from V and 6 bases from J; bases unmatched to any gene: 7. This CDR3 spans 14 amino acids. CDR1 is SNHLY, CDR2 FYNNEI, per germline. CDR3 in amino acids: CASSVQGEAHGYTF. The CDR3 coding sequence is TGTGCCAGCAGTGTACAGGGGGAAGCGCATGGCTACACCTTC. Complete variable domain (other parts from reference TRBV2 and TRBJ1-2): EPEVTQTPSHQVTQMGQEVILRCVPISNHLYFYWYRQILGQKVEFLVSFYNNEISEKSEIFDDQFSVERPDGSNFTLKIRSTKLEDSAMYFCASSVQGEAHGYTFGSGTRLTVV.

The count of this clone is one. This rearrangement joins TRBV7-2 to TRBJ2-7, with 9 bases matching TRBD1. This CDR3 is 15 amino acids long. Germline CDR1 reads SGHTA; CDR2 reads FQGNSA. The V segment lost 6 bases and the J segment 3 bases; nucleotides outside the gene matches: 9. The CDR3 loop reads CASRLNRGPYYEQYF. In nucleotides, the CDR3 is TGTGCCAGCAGACTTAACAGGGGGCCCTACTACGAGCAGTACTTC. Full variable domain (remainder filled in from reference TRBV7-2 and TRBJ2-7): GAGVSQSPSNKVTEKGKDVELRCDPISGHTALYWYRQSLGQGLEFLIYFQGNSAPDKSGLPSDRFSAERTGGSVSTLTIQRTQQEDSAVYLCASRLNRGPYYEQYFGPGTRLTVT.

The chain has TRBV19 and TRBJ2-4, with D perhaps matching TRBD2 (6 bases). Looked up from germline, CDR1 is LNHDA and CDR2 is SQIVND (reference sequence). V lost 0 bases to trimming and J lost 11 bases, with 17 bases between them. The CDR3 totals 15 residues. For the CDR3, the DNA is TGTGCCAGTAGTATAGACCAGGGACTTCATGAAGTTCAGTACTTC. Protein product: CASSIDQGLHEVQYF.

CDR3 in amino acids: CASSLVPPLQVPGEKLFF. Here the CDR3 DNA reads TGTGCCAGCAGCTTAGTCCCCCCCCTACAGGTACCGGGTGAAAAACTGTTTTTT. The chain has TRBV7-6 and TRBJ1-4, with D perhaps matching TRBD1 (5 bases). The germline V gene encodes CDR1 SGHVS and CDR2 FNYEAQ. The germline V and J ends were trimmed by 1 base and 7 bases, with 22 bases remaining between them. This CDR3 is built from 18 residues.

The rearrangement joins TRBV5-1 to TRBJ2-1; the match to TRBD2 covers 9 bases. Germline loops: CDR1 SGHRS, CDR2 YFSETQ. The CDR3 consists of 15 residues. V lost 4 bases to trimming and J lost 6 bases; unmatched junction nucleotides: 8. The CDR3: CASSAPGGGANEQFF. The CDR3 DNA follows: TGCGCCAGCAGCGCCCCCGGCGGGGGGGCCAATGAGCAGTTCTTC.

The CDR3 DNA follows: TGTGCCAGCTCACCTTCCCTGCGGGGTCCCGACTACGAGCAGTACTTC. It is translated as CASSPSLRGPDYEQYF. J is TRBJ2-7 and V is TRBV18; possibly TRBD2 for D (6 bases). Trimming cost V 3 bases and J 3 bases, with 18 bases left between them. The CDR3 covers 16 residues. Germline-derived CDR1 and CDR2 are KGHSH and LQKENI.

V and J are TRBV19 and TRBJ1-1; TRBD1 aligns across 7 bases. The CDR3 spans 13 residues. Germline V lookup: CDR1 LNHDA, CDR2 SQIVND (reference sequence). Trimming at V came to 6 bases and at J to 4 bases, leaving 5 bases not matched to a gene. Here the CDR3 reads CASRPSGGTEAFF. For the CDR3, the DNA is TGTGCCAGTAGGCCTTCAGGGGGCACTGAAGCTTTCTTT.

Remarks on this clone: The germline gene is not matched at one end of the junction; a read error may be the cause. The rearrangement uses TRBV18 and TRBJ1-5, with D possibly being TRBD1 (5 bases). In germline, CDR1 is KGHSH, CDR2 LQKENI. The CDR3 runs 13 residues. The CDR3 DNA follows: TGTGCCAGCTCCGCAGACAGCATTCAGCCCCAGCATTTT. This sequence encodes CASSADSIQPQHF.

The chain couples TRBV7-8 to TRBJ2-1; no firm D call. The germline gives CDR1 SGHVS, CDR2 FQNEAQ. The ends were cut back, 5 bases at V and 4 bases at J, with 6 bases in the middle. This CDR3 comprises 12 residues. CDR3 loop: CASSQSYNEQFF. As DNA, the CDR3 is TGTGCCAGCAGCCAGTCTTACAATGAGCAGTTCTTC.

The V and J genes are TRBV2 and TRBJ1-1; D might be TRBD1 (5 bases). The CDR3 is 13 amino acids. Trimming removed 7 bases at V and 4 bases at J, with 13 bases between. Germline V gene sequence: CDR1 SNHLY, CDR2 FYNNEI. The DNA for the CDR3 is TGTGCCAGCATGCGGGGGAGGAGCACTGAAGCTTTCTTT. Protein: CASMRGRSTEAFF.

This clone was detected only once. The CDR3 DNA sequence: TGTGCCAGCAGCTTACCGGGACAGGGGTCTGAAGCTTTCTTT. Its translation: CASSLPGQGSEAFF. This sequence joins TRBV13 and TRBJ1-1, with 10 nucleotides matching TRBD1. The trim removed 2 bases at V and 6 bases at J, leaving 3 bases unmatched. The CDR3 runs 14 residues. The germline V gene encodes CDR1 PRHDT and CDR2 FYEKMQ (reference sequence).

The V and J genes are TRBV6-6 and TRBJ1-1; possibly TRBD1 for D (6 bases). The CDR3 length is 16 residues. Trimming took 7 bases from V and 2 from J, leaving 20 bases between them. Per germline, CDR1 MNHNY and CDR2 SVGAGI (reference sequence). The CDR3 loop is CASTLTQGRGNTEAFF. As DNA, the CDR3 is TGTGCCAGCACCCTAACGCAGGGGAGGGGAAACACTGAAGCTTTCTTT.

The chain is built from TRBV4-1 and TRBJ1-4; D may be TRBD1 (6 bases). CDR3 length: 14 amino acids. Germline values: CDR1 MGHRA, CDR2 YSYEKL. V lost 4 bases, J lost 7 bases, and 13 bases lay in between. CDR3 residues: CASSLAGATEKLFF. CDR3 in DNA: TGCGCCAGCAGCCTTGCAGGGGCTACTGAAAAACTGTTTTTT.

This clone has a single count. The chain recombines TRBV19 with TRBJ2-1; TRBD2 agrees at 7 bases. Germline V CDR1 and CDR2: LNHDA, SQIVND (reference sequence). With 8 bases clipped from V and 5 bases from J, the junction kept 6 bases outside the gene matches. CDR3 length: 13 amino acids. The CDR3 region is CASAASGNNEQFF. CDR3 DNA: TGTGCCAGTGCGGCTAGCGGAAACAATGAGCAGTTCTTC.

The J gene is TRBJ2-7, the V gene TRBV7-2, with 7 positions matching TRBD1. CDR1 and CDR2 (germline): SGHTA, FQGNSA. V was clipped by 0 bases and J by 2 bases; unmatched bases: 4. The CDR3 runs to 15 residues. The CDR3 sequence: CASSLARDSAYEQYF. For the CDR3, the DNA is TGTGCCAGCAGCTTAGCTCGGGACAGTGCCTACGAGCAGTACTTC.

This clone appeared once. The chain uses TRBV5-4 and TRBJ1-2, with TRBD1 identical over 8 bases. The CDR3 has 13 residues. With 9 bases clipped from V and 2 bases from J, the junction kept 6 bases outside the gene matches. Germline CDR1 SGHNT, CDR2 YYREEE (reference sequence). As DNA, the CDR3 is TGTGCCACTAGACAGGGGACGAACTATGGCTACACCTTC. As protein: CATRQGTNYGYTF.

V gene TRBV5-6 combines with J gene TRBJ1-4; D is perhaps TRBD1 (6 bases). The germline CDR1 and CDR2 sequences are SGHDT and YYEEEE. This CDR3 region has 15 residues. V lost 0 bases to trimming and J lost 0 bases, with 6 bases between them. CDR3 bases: TGTGCCAGCAGCTTGGGACAGGCAACTAATGAAAAACTGTTTTTT. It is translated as CASSLGQATNEKLFF. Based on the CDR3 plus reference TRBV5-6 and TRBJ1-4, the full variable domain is DAGVTQSPTHLIKTRGQQVTLRCSPKSGHDTVSWYQQALGQGPQFIFQYYEEEERQRGNFPDRFSGHQFPNYSSELNVNALLLGDSALYLCASSLGQATNEKLFFGSGTQLSVL.

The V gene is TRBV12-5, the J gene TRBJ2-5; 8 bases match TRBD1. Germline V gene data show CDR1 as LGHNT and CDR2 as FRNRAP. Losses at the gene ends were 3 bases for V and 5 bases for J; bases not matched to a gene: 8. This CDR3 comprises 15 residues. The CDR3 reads CASGFMTGAVETQYF. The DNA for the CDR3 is TGTGCTAGTGGTTTCATGACAGGGGCAGTGGAGACCCAGTACTTC.